The T cell receptor (beta chain) under discussion was sequenced for a study of control samples from healthy donors and cancer patients. V shed 7 bases and J shed 0 bases, with 12 bases lying between them. Germline assignment: CDR1 SQVTM and CDR2 ANQGSEA. This CDR3 region has 13 residues. Generated by immunoSEQ multiplex PCR, the TCRdb table keeps only in-frame clones and is missing some. The sample holds about 120,000 clones; about nine tenths are singletons and the top ten take around 8.7%. This chain joins TRBV29-1 and TRBJ1-1; maybe TRBD1 (5 bases). Sample: blood. The receptor's source is a man aged 35 to 55 in good health. The CDR3 spells CSGRRTMNTEAFF. The DNA of the CDR3 is TGCAGCGGGCGGAGGACAATGAACACTGAAGCTTTCTTT.